The 22 T cell receptor beta chains below all came from one sample that was sequenced in a study of shared clonotypes between healthy human individuals (TCRdb year 2020). Library preparation employed the immunoSEQ multiplex PCR assay. TCRdb obtained this table from immuneACCESS and retained in-frame rearrangements with V and J assigned. These tables miss some clones; where compared with another copy, unresolved V genes account for less than half of the shortfall, and the remainder is unexplained. Recorded for this sample are a few million clones; 85% to 95% of them occurred a single time. 0.3% to 0.4% of the sample lies in the top ten. The sequenced sample consisted of naive CD4+ T cells from PBMCs. The cell subset or site label for this specimen denotes: CD45RA+ positively selected. Receptors originate from a man between 18 and 35 years old in good health. Some clones in this sample may be carry-over from other donors' samples.

The rearrangement joins TRBV11-3 to TRBJ1-1; D gene uncertain. Germline V gives CDR1 SGHNT, CDR2 YENEEA. V was clipped by 5 bases and J by 5 bases, with 18 bases between them. The length of the CDR3 is 15 residues. The CDR3 region is CASSPHSGSGTEAFF. CDR3 sequence (DNA): TGTGCCAGCAGCCCTCATTCAGGCAGCGGGACTGAAGCTTTCTTT.

The CDR3 is CSVRDRGNTIYF. The CDR3 DNA sequence: TGCAGCGTGAGGGACAGGGGAAACACCATATATTTT. This chain uses TRBV29-1 with TRBJ1-3, with TRBD1 identical over 8 bases. The germline V gene has CDR1 SQVTM and CDR2 ANQGSEA. V lost 6 bases, J lost 4 bases, and 2 bases stayed unmatched. The CDR3 consists of 12 residues.

The V and J genes are TRBV11-3 and TRBJ2-1; weak D call: TRBD2 (7 bases). CDR3 length equals 15 residues. Germline assignment: CDR1 SGHNT and CDR2 YENEEA. Trimming shortened V by 5 bases and J by 7 bases, and 18 bases separated the two germline ends. For the CDR3, the DNA is TGTGCCAGCAGCCCCATGGGGGGGGGCGGGAATGAGCAGTTCTTC. Translation gives CASSPMGGGGNEQFF. Combining the CDR3 with reference TRBV11-3 and TRBJ2-1 gives the whole variable domain EAGVVQSPRYKIIEKKQPVAFWCNPISGHNTLYWYLQNLGQGPELLIRYENEEAVDDSQLPKDRFSAERLKGVDSTLKIQPAELGDSAVYLCASSPMGGGGNEQFFGPGTRLTVL.

The V gene is TRBV27, the J gene TRBJ1-4; D perhaps matches TRBD1 (5 bases). Germline lookup yields CDR1 MNHEY and CDR2 SMNVEV (reference sequence). CDR3 length equals 14 residues. The V gene lost 5 bases and the J gene lost 8 bases, with 15 bases spanning the gap. The CDR3 loop reads CASSHRDREEKLFF. The CDR3 DNA is TGTGCCAGCAGTCACCGGGACCGGGAAGAAAAACTGTTTTTT.

The chain employs TRBV6-5 and TRBJ1-1, with D tentatively TRBD1 (5 bases). This CDR3 region has 12 residues. Deletions cut 8 bases from V and 4 bases from J, with 11 bases between. In germline, CDR1 is MNHEY, CDR2 SVGAGI. The CDR3 here is CASGGSSTEAFF. The CDR3 nucleotides are TGTGCCAGCGGGGGATCAAGCACTGAAGCTTTCTTT.

V gene TRBV27 combines with J gene TRBJ1-5; possible D gene TRBD1, 5 bases. Germline CDR1 reads MNHEY; CDR2 reads SMNVEV (reference sequence). V shed 4 bases and J shed 11 bases, with 21 bases lying between them. The CDR3 contains 15 residues. As DNA, the CDR3 is TGTGCCAGCAGTTCCACCCAGGTAGGGGATCGAGCCCAGCATTTT. Protein product: CASSSTQVGDRAQHF.

The genes are TRBV7-6 and TRBJ2-6; 15 bases match TRBD2. V shed 5 bases, J shed 0 bases, and the junction held 8 bases outside the gene matches. The germline V gene encodes CDR1 SGHVS and CDR2 FNYEAQ. This CDR3 contains 20 residues. CDR3 residues: CASSPGTSGRISSGANVLTF. CDR3 nucleotides: TGTGCCAGCAGCCCAGGGACTAGCGGGAGGATTAGCTCTGGGGCCAACGTCCTGACTTTC.

The chain carries TRBV28 and TRBJ2-3; D gene ambiguous. Germline V gene data show CDR1 as MDHEN and CDR2 as SYDVKM. V lost 6 bases, J lost 0 bases, and 7 bases lay in between. CDR3 length: 13 amino acids. CDR3 amino acids: CASRRESTDTQYF. CDR3 nucleotides: TGTGCCAGCAGGAGAGAGAGCACAGATACGCAGTATTTT.

The chain employs TRBV6-1 and TRBJ2-3, with D perhaps given as TRBD1 or TRBD2 (6 bases each). Germline V gene lookup returns CDR1 MNHNS and CDR2 SASEGT. This CDR3 region has 16 residues. Trimming shortened V by 4 bases and J by 1 base, and 15 bases separated the two germline ends. The CDR3 sequence: CASSGLRGRGTDTQYF. The CDR3 DNA is TGTGCCAGCAGTGGGTTACGGGGGCGCGGCACAGATACGCAGTATTTT.

J is TRBJ1-1 and V is TRBV29-1, with D perhaps TRBD1 (5 bases). The CDR3 length is 13 residues. Germline V gene lookup returns CDR1 SQVTM and CDR2 ANQGSEA. Trimming took 3 bases from V and 4 from J, leaving 12 bases between them. In nucleotides, the CDR3 is TGCAGCGTTGAGACCCAGGGATCCACTGAAGCTTTCTTT. Its translation: CSVETQGSTEAFF.

Concerning this clone: This sample also contains other DNA sequences that code for the same CDR3. This sequence joins TRBV28 and TRBJ2-7; D perhaps matches TRBD1 (6 bases). CDR1 MDHEN and CDR2 SYDVKM come from the germline V gene. V dropped 4 bases and J dropped 7 bases, with 8 bases sitting between them. The CDR3 is 11 residues long. The CDR3 loop is CASSSRGEQYF. In nucleotides, the CDR3 is TGTGCCAGCAGTTCAAGGGGGGAGCAGTACTTC.

This clone was picked up one time. This sample includes further DNA sequences coding for the same CDR3. The J gene is TRBJ2-2, the V gene TRBV7-2; TRBD2 is a possible D gene (5 bases). This CDR3 contains 12 residues. Per the germline V gene, CDR1 is SGHTA and CDR2 is FQGNSA. V was clipped by 3 bases and J by 8 bases, with 7 bases between them. For the CDR3, the DNA is TGTGCCAGCAGCTTTCTAGCTGGGGAGCTGTTTTTT. The encoded protein is CASSFLAGELFF.

The gene calls are TRBV7-2 and TRBJ1-5, with 7 bases aligning to TRBD1. Losses at the gene ends were 0 bases for V and 9 bases for J; bases not matched to a gene: 5. The germline CDR1 and CDR2 sequences are SGHTA and FQGNSA. The CDR3 is 14 residues long. The CDR3 is CASSLAPDRVPQHF. In DNA, the CDR3 is TGTGCCAGCAGCTTAGCACCCGACAGGGTGCCCCAGCATTTT.

The V and J genes are TRBV7-9 and TRBJ2-7; tentatively, D is TRBD1 (6 bases). The germline V gene encodes CDR1 SEHNR and CDR2 FQNEAQ (reference sequence). The CDR3 runs to 17 residues. V was shortened by 5 bases and J by 5 bases, with 25 bases between the two germline ends. The CDR3 bases are TGTGCCAGCAGCCCCCTGGGCAGGGGTGGGCTCGGGAACGAGCAGTACTTC. It yields the protein CASSPLGRGGLGNEQYF.

Regarding this clone: The identical CDR3 is also encoded by other nucleotide sequences in the sample. The chain recombines TRBV29-1 with TRBJ1-2, with D hard to call. Trimming pared 4 bases from V and 2 bases from J, leaving 11 bases between. Per germline, CDR1 SQVTM and CDR2 ANQGSEA. The CDR3 has 13 residues. CDR3 amino acids: CSVGRRLNYGYTF. The DNA for the CDR3 is TGCAGCGTTGGAAGACGGCTAAACTATGGCTACACCTTC.

The chain employs TRBV19 and TRBJ2-7; 11 positions match TRBD1. With V trimmed by 2 bases and J by 2 bases, 8 bases remained unmatched. Germline CDR1 LNHDA, CDR2 SQIVND (reference sequence). CDR3 length equals 17 residues. DNA for the CDR3: TGTGCCAGTAGTATAAGGTCCCCGGACAGGGGGCCCTACGAGCAGTACTTC. Translation gives CASSIRSPDRGPYEQYF.

V is TRBV28 and J is TRBJ1-1; 9 bases match TRBD1. Trimming removed 7 bases from V and 4 bases from J; junction bases left unmatched: 7. This CDR3 spans 14 amino acids. Germline CDR1 MDHEN, CDR2 SYDVKM. CDR3 loop: CASITGGGSTEAFF. The CDR3, as DNA: TGTGCCAGCATTACAGGGGGCGGAAGCACTGAAGCTTTCTTT.

The chain employs TRBV28 and TRBJ2-2, with a weak D call TRBD1 (6 bases). In germline, CDR1 is MDHEN, CDR2 SYDVKM. The CDR3 totals 14 residues. V shed 6 bases and J shed 5 bases, with 13 bases lying between them. The CDR3 sequence: CASSSFRGTGELFF. For the CDR3, the DNA is TGTGCCAGCAGCTCATTCAGGGGAACCGGGGAGCTGTTTTTT.

In DNA, the CDR3 is TGCAGCGTTTCTCCGGGACAGGGGCCAGATACGCAGTATTTT. This encodes CSVSPGQGPDTQYF. The chain combines TRBV29-1 with TRBJ2-3, with TRBD1 identical over 10 bases. Germline V gene lookup returns CDR1 SQVTM and CDR2 ANQGSEA. There are 14 residues in the CDR3. J gave up 4 bases and V 5 bases, and 6 bases lay outside the gene matches.

The rearrangement links TRBV28 to TRBJ2-7, with TRBD2 identical over 12 bases. The CDR3 totals 19 residues. CDR1 is MDHEN, CDR2 SYDVKM, per germline. V dropped 5 bases and J dropped 5; count of bases not matched to a gene: 19. The CDR3: CASSHLRGGRLAGANEQYF. DNA for the CDR3: TGTGCCAGCAGTCACCTCCGGGGGGGTAGACTAGCGGGAGCCAACGAGCAGTACTTC.

The V call is TRBV29-1, the J call TRBJ2-5, with 8 nucleotides matching TRBD2. Germline assignment: CDR1 SQVTM and CDR2 ANQGSEA. The CDR3 loop spans 12 amino acids. The CDR3 sequence: CIGAGGRETQYF. CDR3 coding DNA: TGCATTGGGGCGGGAGGACGAGAGACCCAGTACTTC.

This clone was found once. This rearrangement joins TRBV30 to TRBJ2-2; possibly TRBD1 for D (6 bases). Germline assignment: CDR1 GTSNPN and CDR2 SVGIG (reference sequence). The CDR3 has 13 amino acids. Deletions cut 2 bases from V and 8 bases from J, with 12 bases between. In nucleotides, the CDR3 is TGTGCCTGGAGTTTCAGGGGCCCGGGGGAGCTGTTTTTT. This translates into CAWSFRGPGELFF.